What follows is one TCR beta chain and its context. These data belong to a study of blood T cell repertoires in COVID-19. This CDR3 is 17 amino acids long. Measured with immunoSEQ multiplex PCR; TCRdb has only the in-frame clones, and not every one. This sample has roughly 68,000 clones, with 88% found just once. The chain links TRBV7-5 to TRBJ1-1. TRBV7-5 is designated a pseudogene. Source material: peripheral blood. This clonotype originated in a woman aged 55-70 years with COVID-19, enrolled during active disease. Written as DNA, the CDR3 is TGTGCCAGAAGCTTAGCGGAGAGGCAGCTTAAGAACACTGAAGCTTTCTTT. Protein product: CARSLAERQLKNTEAFF.